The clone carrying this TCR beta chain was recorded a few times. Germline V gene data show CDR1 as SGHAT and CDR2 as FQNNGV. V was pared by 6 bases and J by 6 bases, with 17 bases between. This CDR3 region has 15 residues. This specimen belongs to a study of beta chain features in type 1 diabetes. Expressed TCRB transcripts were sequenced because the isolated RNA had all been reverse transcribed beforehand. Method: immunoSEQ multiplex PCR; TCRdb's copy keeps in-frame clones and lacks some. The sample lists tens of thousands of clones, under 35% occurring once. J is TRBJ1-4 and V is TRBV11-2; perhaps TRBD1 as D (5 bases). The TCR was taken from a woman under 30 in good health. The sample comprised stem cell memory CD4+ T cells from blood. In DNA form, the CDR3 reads TGTGCCAGCAGACGCCCGGGCGTAGGGGATGAAAAACTGTTTTTT. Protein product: CASRRPGVGDEKLFF.